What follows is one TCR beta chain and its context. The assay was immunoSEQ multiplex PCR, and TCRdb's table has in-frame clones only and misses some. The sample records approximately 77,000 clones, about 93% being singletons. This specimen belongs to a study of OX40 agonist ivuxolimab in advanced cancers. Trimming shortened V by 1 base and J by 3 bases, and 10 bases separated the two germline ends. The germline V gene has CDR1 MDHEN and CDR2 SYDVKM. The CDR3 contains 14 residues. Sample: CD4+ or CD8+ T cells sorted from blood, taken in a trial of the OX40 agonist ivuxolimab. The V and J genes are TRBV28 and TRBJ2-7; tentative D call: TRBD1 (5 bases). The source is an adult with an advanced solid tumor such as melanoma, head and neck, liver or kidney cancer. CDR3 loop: CASSLLTASYEQYF. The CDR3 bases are TGTGCCAGCAGTTTATTGACAGCGAGCTACGAGCAGTACTTC. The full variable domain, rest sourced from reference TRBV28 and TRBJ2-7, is DVKVTQSSRYLVKRTGEKVFLECVQDMDHENMFWYRQDPGLGLRLIYFSYDVKMKEKGDIPEGYSVSREKKERFSLILESASTNQTSMYLCASSLLTASYEQYFGPGTRLTVT.